These T cell receptor beta chains were read from a single sample in a study of blood T cell repertoires in COVID-19. Using immunoSEQ multiplex PCR, the repertoire was profiled, and TCRdb retains in-frame clones only, with some absent. The table lists about 64,000 clones, approximately 84% of them singletons. Sequences were obtained from peripheral blood. The receptors were gathered from a man aged 50 to 59 with active COVID-19. The CDR3 runs from the conserved cysteine through the conserved F or W.

>TRBJ1-6|TRBV7-9
CASIPPGVNSPLHF
>TRBJ1-6|TRBV7-9
CASSSTGASSYNSPLHF
>TRBJ2-7|TRBV28
CASSQTSGGSYEQYF
>TRBJ1-6|TRBV10-3
CAISNGGGSNSPLHF
>TRBJ1-2|TRBV14
CASSQEIGSIHGYTF
>TRBJ2-7|TRBV7-9
CASSLDTGRGQYF
>TRBJ2-7|TRBV29-1
CSVMTPGQNYEQYF
>TRBJ1-4|TRBV28
CASTQALNEKLFF
>TRBJ2-7|TRBV28
CASSSAGSNDEQYF
>TRBJ1-2|TRBV3-1/TRBV3-2
CASSRPRDGYTF
>TRBJ2-7|TRBV28
CASNSGSGSSYEQYF
>TRBJ2-7|TRBV11-2
CASSLPGLAQIRGQYF
>TRBJ2-2|TRBV6-6
CASSDKNTGELFF
>TRBJ1-5|TRBV2
CASSVEGAQPQHF
>TRBJ2-3|TRBV19
CASSTYRAGTDTQYF
>TRBJ2-2|TRBV6-5
CASTGQPSNTGELFF
>TRBJ1-2|TRBV5-1
CASSPEPGDYGYTF
>TRBJ2-7|TRBV5-6
CASSLNAFFYEQYF
>TRBJ2-5|TRBV9
CASSAGTEQETQYF
>TRBJ2-2|TRBV27
CASARTGHTGELFF
>TRBJ2-7|TRBV28
CASSPVGGILHEQYF
>TRBJ2-7|TRBV18
CASSPGVSAYEQYF
>TRBJ2-5|TRBV7-9
CASSFNQAETQYF
>TRBJ2-7|TRBV7-9
CASSQVLAGFDEQYF
>TRBJ2-7|TRBV7-9
CASSLALAGLPEQYF
>TRBJ1-4|TRBV6-1
CASRFQGSTNEKLFF
>TRBJ1-5|TRBV27
CASSLRGADQPQHF
>TRBJ1-1|TRBV6-5
CASTRQGQMNTEAFF
>TRBJ1-1|TRBV19
CASSTRQEAFF
>TRBJ1-2|TRBV5-1
CASSLGGESNYGYTF
>TRBJ2-3|TRBV29-1
CSVVQGARGDTQYF
>TRBJ2-2|TRBV4-2
CASSQEVAGELFF
>TRBJ2-7|TRBV5-1
CASSLWAGPYEQYF
>TRBJ2-4|TRBV5-6
CASSSADRLAKNIQYF